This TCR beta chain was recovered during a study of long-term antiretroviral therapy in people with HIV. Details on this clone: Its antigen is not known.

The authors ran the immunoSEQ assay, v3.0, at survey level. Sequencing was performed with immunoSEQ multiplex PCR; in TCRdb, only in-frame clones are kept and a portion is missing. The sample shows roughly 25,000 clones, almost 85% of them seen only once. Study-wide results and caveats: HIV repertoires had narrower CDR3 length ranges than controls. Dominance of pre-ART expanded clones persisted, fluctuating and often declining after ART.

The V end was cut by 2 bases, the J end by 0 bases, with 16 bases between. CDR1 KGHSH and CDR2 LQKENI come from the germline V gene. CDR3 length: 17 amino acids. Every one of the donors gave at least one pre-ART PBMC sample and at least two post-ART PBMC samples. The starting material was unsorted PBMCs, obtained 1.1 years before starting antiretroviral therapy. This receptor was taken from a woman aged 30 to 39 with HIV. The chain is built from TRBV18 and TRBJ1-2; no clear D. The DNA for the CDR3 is TGTGCCAGCTCACCAGATAAAACCCTGGCAGCTAACTATGGCTACACCTTC. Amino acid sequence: CASSPDKTLAANYGYTF. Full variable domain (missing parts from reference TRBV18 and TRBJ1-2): NAGVMQNPRHLVRRRGQEARLRCSPMKGHSHVYWYRQLPEEGLKFMVYLQKENIIDESGMPKERFSAEFPKEGPSILRIQQVVRGDSAAYFCASSPDKTLAANYGYTFGSGTRLTVV.